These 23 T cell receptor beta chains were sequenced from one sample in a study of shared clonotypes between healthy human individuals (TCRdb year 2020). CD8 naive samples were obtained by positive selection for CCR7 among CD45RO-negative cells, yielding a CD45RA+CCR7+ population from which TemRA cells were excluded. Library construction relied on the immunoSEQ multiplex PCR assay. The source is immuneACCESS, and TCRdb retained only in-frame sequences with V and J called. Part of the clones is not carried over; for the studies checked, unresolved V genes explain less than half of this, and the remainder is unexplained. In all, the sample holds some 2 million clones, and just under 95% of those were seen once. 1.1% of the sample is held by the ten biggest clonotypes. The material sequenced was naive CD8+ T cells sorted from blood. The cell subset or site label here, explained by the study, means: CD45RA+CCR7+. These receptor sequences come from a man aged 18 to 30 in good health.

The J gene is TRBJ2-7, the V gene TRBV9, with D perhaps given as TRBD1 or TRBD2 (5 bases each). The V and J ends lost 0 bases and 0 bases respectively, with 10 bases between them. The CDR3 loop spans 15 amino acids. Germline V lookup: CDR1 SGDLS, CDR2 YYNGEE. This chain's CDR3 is CASSVDPGTSYEQYF. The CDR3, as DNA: TGTGCCAGCAGCGTAGATCCCGGGACCTCCTACGAGCAGTACTTC. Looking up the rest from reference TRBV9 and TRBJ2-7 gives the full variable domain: DSGVTQTPKHLITATGQRVTLRCSPRSGDLSVYWYQQSLDQGLQFLIQYYNGEERAKGNILERFSAQQFPDLHSELNLSSLELGDSALYFCASSVDPGTSYEQYFGPGTRLTVT.

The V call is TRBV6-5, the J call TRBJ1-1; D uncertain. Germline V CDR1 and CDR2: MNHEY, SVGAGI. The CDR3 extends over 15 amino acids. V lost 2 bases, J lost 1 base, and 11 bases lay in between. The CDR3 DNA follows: TGTGCCAGCAGTTACCCCCTAGACGAGAACACTGAAGCTTTCTTT. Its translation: CASSYPLDENTEAFF.

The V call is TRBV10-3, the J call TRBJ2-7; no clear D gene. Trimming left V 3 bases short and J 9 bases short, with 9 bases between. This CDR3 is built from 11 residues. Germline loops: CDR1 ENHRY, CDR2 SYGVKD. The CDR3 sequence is CAISDEVAQYF. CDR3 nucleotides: TGTGCCATCAGTGATGAAGTAGCGCAGTACTTC.

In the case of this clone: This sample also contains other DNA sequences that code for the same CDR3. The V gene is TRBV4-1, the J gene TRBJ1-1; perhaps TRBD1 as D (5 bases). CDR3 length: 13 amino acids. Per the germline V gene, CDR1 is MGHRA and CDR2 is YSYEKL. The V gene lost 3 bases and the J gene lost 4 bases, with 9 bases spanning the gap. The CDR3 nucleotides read TGCGCCAGCAGCCAGGGGAGGGGCACTGAAGCTTTCTTT. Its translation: CASSQGRGTEAFF.

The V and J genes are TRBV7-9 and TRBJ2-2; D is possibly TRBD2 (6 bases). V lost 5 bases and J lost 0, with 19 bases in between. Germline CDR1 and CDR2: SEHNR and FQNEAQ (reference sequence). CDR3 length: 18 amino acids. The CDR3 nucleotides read TGTGCCAGCAGCATCCCATCCGGGAGAACAGCGAACACCGGGGAGCTGTTTTTT. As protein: CASSIPSGRTANTGELFF. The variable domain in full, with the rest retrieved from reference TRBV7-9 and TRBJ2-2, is DTGVSQNPRHKITKRGQNVTFRCDPISEHNRLYWYRQTLGQGPEFLTYFQNEAQLEKSRLLSDRFSAERPKGSFSTLEIQRTEQGDSAMYLCASSIPSGRTANTGELFFGEGSRLTVL.

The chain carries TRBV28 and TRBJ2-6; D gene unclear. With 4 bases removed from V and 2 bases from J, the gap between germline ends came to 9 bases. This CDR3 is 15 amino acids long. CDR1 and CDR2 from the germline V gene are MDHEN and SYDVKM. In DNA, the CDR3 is TGTGCCAGCAGTTCGGGCACAGCTGGGGCCAACGTCCTGACTTTC. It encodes CASSSGTAGANVLTF.

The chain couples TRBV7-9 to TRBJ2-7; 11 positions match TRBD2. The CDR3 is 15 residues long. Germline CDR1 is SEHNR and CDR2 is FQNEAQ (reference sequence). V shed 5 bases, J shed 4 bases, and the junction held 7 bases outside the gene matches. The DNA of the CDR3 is TGTGCCAGCAGCCTGATCGGGACTAGCGGTTACGAGCAGTACTTC. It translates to CASSLIGTSGYEQYF.

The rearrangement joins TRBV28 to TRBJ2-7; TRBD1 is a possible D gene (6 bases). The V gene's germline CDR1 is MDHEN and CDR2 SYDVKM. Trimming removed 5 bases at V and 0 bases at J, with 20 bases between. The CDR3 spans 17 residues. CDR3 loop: CASSHNPKGGFSYEQYF. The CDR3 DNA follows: TGTGCCAGCAGTCATAACCCCAAAGGGGGATTCTCCTACGAGCAGTACTTC.

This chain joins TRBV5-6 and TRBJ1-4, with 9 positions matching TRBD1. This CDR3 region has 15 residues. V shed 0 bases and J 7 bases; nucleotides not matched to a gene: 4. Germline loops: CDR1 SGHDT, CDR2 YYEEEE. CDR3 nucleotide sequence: TGTGCCAGCAGCTTGGACAGGGGGCGCGGTGAAAAACTGTTTTTT. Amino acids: CASSLDRGRGEKLFF.

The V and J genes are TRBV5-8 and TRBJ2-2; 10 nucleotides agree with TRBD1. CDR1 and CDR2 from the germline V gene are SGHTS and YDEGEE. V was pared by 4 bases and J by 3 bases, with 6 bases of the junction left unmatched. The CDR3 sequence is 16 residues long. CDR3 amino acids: CASSSLGTGDTGELFF. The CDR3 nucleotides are TGTGCCAGCAGCAGCCTAGGGACAGGGGACACCGGGGAGCTGTTTTTT.

This CDR3 reads CASSPTTGVPGELFF. The DNA for the CDR3 is TGTGCCAGCAGCCCTACGACAGGGGTCCCCGGGGAGCTGTTTTTT. The chain couples TRBV27 to TRBJ2-2; 8 bases agree with TRBD1. V was clipped by 6 bases and J by 6 bases; unmatched bases: 9. Germline CDR1 reads MNHEY; CDR2 reads SMNVEV (reference sequence). This CDR3 has 15 residues.

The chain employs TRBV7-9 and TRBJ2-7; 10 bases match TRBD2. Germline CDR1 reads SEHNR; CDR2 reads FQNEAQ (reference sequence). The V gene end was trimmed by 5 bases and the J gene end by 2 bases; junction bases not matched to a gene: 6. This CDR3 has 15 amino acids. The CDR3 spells CASSLSGGPPYEQYF. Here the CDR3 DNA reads TGTGCCAGCAGCCTTAGCGGGGGGCCCCCCTACGAGCAGTACTTC.

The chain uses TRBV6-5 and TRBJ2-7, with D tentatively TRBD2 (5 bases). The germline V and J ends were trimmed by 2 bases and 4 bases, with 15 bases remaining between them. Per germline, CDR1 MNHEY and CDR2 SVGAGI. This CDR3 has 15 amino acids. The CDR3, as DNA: TGTGCCAGCAGTTACGCGGCACTAGGGAGTTACGAGCAGTACTTC. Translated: CASSYAALGSYEQYF.

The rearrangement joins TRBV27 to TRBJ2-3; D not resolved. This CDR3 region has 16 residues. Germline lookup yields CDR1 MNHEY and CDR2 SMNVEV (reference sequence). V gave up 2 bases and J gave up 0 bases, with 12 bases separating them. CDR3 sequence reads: CASSLGTEVSTDTQYF. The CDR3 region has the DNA TGTGCCAGCAGTTTAGGTACAGAGGTTAGCACAGATACGCAGTATTTT.

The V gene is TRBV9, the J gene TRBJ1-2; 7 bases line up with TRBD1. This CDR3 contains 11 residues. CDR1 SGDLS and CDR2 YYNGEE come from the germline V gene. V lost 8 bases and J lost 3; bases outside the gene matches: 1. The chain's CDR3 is CASQGDYGYTF. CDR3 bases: TGTGCCAGTCAGGGGGACTATGGCTACACCTTC.

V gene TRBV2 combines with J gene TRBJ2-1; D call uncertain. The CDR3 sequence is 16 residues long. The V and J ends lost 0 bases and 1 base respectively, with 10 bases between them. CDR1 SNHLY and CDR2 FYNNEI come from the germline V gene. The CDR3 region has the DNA TGTGCCAGCAGTGAAGCGGGGTGGGATTCCTACAATGAGCAGTTCTTC. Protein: CASSEAGWDSYNEQFF.

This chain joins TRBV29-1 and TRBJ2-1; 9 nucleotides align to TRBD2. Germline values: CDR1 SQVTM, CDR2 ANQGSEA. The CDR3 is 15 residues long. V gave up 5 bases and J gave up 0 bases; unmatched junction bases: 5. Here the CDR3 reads CSVSLAGSSYNEQFF. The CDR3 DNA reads TGCAGCGTTTCTCTAGCGGGGAGCTCCTACAATGAGCAGTTCTTC.

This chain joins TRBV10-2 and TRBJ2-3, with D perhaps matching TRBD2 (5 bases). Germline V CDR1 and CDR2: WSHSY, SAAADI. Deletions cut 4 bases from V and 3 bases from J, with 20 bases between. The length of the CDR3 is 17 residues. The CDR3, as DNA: TGCGCCAGCAGTGCATCCCCGGACTTAGTGGGGACAGATACGCAGTATTTT. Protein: CASSASPDLVGTDTQYF.

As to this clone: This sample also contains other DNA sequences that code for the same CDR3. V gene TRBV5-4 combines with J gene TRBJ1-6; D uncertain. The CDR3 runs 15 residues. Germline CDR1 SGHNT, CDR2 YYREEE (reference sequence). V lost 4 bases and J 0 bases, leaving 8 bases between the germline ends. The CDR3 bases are TGTGCCAGCAGCCTCGAGGGCTCCTATAATTCACCCCTCCACTTT. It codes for CASSLEGSYNSPLHF. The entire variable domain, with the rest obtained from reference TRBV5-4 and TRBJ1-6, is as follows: ETGVTQSPTHLIKTRGQQVTLRCSSQSGHNTVSWYQQALGQGPQFIFQYYREEENGRGNFPPRFSGLQFPNYSSELNVNALELDDSALYLCASSLEGSYNSPLHFGNGTRLTVT.

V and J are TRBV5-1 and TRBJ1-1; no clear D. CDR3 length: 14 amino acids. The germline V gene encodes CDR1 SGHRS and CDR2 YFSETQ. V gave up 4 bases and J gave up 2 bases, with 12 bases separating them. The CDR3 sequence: CASSEVVGNTEAFF. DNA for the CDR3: TGCGCCAGCAGCGAGGTAGTTGGCAACACTGAAGCTTTCTTT.

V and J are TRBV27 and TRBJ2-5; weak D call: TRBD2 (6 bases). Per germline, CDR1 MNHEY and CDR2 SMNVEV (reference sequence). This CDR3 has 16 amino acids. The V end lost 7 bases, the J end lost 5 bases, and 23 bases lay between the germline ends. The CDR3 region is CASIPTVGGFGETQYF. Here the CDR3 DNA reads TGTGCCAGCATACCTACGGTTGGAGGGTTTGGGGAGACCCAGTACTTC.

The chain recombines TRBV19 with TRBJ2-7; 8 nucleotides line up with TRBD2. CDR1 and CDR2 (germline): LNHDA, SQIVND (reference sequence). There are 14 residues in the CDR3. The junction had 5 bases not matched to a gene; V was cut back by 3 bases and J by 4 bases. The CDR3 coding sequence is TGTGCCAGTAGTATGTCTAGCGGGTGGTACGAGCAGTACTTC. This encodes CASSMSSGWYEQYF.

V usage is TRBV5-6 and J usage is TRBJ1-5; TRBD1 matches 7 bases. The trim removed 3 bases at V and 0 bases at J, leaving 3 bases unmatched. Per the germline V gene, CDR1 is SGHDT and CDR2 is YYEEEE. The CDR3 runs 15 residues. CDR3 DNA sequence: TGTGCCAGCAGCTCTGGGACAGCTAGCAATCAGCCCCAGCATTTT. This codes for CASSSGTASNQPQHF.